These T cell receptor beta chains were read from a single sample in a study of shared clonotypes between healthy human individuals. TCRdb's table, derived via immunoSEQ multiplex PCR, lists solely in-frame clones and lacks some. The sample lists over a million clones, approximately 76% occurring once. Sample: memory CD4+ T cells sorted from blood. The receptors stem from a young man in good health. Both conserved end residues are part of each CDR3. The D gene is left open where the match is weak. A clone size is listed for some rows: how often the clone was seen (once, few, many), or a class if it is expanded.

d_call,clone_size,v_call,j_call,cdr3_aa,cdr3_nt
.,.,TRBV9,TRBJ2-3,CASSVEGLARRTDTQYF,TGTGCCAGCAGCGTAGAGGGGCTAGCAAGGAGGACAGATACGCAGTATTTT
.,.,TRBV6-5,TRBJ2-7,CASSTRGYEQYF,TGTGCCAGCAGTACGCGGGGCTACGAGCAGTACTTC
TRBD2,.,TRBV19,TRBJ2-2,CASSIAGGSAGELFF,TGTGCCAGTAGTATAGCTGGCGGGAGCGCCGGGGAGCTGTTTTTT
TRBD1,.,TRBV27,TRBJ1-5,CASSYRGLNQPQHF,TGTGCCAGCAGTTACAGGGGCTTGAATCAGCCCCAGCATTTT
.,.,TRBV28,TRBJ2-7,CASTSRQDLSYEQYF,TGTGCCAGCACCTCCCGACAGGACCTCTCCTACGAGCAGTACTTC
TRBD2,.,TRBV7-2,TRBJ2-2,CASSTRGLVNTGELFF,TGTGCCAGCAGCACAAGAGGACTAGTAAACACCGGGGAGCTGTTTTTT
TRBD1,.,TRBV6-5,TRBJ1-3,CASRSGQGNGNTIYF,TGTGCCAGCAGATCGGGACAGGGAAATGGAAACACCATATATTTT
.,.,TRBV5-1,TRBJ2-7,CASCDSGVGEQYF,TGCGCCAGCTGTGATAGCGGCGTGGGGGAGCAGTACTTC
.,.,TRBV10-3,TRBJ1-5,CAISPSVAGDQPQHF,TGTGCCATCAGCCCGTCGGTAGCAGGGGATCAGCCCCAGCATTTT
.,.,TRBV19,TRBJ1-2,CASSETGSNYGYTF,TGTGCCAGTAGTGAGACAGGTTCTAACTATGGCTACACCTTC
.,.,TRBV2,TRBJ2-5,CASSGTFTETQYF,TGTGCCAGCAGTGGGACTTTTACGGAGACCCAGTACTTC
.,.,TRBV6-1,TRBJ1-6,CATLLSIYNSPLHF,TGTGCCACCCTCTTAAGTATTTATAATTCACCCCTCCACTTT
.,.,TRBV15,TRBJ2-3,CATSTGLSTDTQYF,TGTGCCACCAGCACAGGATTAAGCACAGATACGCAGTATTTT
TRBD2,.,TRBV5-4,TRBJ2-3,CASSLSSGGFSTDTQYF,TGTGCCAGCAGCTTGTCAAGCGGGGGGTTCAGCACAGATACGCAGTATTTT
.,.,TRBV6-1,TRBJ2-1,CASGKAASYNEQFF,TGTGCCAGCGGGAAGGCGGCCTCCTACAATGAGCAGTTCTTC
.,.,TRBV5-1,TRBJ2-5,CASSLQGVQETQYF,TGCGCCAGCAGCTTGCAAGGGGTTCAAGAGACCCAGTACTTC
.,once,TRBV6-5,TRBJ1-2,CASSYGGDYGYTF,TGTGCCAGCAGTTACGGGGGGGACTATGGCTACACCTTC
.,.,TRBV28,TRBJ1-5,CASLWEMGNQPQHF,TGTGCCAGCTTGTGGGAGATGGGCAATCAGCCCCAGCATTTT
TRBD2,.,TRBV11-3,TRBJ2-5,CASSLGTSGRPPAETQYF,TGTGCCAGCAGCTTAGGTACTAGCGGGAGACCCCCCGCGGAGACCCAGTACTTC
TRBD1,many,TRBV27,TRBJ1-5,CASSLSGTGGQPQHF,TGTGCCAGCAGTTTATCAGGGACAGGAGGACAGCCCCAGCATTTT
.,.,TRBV7-2,TRBJ1-3,CASSQIGGSGNTIYF,TGTGCCAGCAGCCAAATCGGGGGGTCTGGAAACACCATATATTTT
.,few,TRBV6-5,TRBJ2-3,CASSLWEGSTDTQYF,TGTGCCAGCAGTTTATGGGAAGGGAGCACAGATACGCAGTATTTT
.,.,TRBV9,TRBJ1-3,CASSVDPSSGNTIYF,TGTGCCAGCAGCGTAGATCCCTCCTCTGGAAACACCATATATTTT
TRBD2,.,TRBV5-6,TRBJ2-1,CASRTGTSGRESYNEQFF,TGTGCCAGCAGAACCGGGACTAGCGGGAGAGAATCCTACAATGAGCAGTTCTTC
TRBD2,.,TRBV10-2,TRBJ2-1,CASTSGNLEYNEQFF,TGCGCCAGCACTAGCGGGAATTTGGAGTACAATGAGCAGTTCTTC
.,.,TRBV4-1,TRBJ1-1,CASSQRIGGAAEAFF,TGCGCCAGCAGCCAAAGGATTGGGGGGGCCGCGGAAGCTTTCTTT
.,.,TRBV7-9,TRBJ1-4,CASSLAGTKLFF,TGTGCCAGCAGCTTAGCCGGGACAAAACTGTTTTTT
.,.,TRBV5-4,TRBJ2-6,CASSTLGGAGANVLTF,TGTGCCAGCAGCACACTAGGGGGGGCCGGGGCCAACGTCCTGACTTTC
TRBD2,.,TRBV4-1,TRBJ2-1,CASSQGLAGVYEQFF,TGCGCCAGCAGCCAAGGTCTAGCGGGAGTCTATGAGCAGTTCTTC
TRBD1,.,TRBV11-2,TRBJ2-4,CASSFSGQGAGQYF,TGTGCCAGCAGCTTTTCGGGACAGGGGGCGGGTCAGTACTTC
.,.,TRBV27,TRBJ1-2,CASSLSAGRNGYTF,TGTGCCAGCAGTTTATCGGCAGGGAGGAATGGCTACACCTTC
.,.,TRBV30,TRBJ2-6,CAWRGRGSGANVLTF,TGTGCCTGGCGGGGACGGGGCTCTGGGGCCAACGTCCTGACTTTC
TRBD2,.,TRBV5-4,TRBJ2-3,CASSWTSVSSTDTQYF,TGTGCCAGCAGCTGGACTAGCGTTTCTTCCACAGATACGCAGTATTTT
.,.,TRBV5-1,TRBJ1-3,CASSRETAGSGNTIYF,TGCGCCAGCAGCCGGGAGACAGCCGGCTCTGGAAACACCATATATTTT
.,.,TRBV27,TRBJ1-1,CASSLTSRGRNTEAFF,TGTGCCAGCAGTTTAACCTCCCGGGGAAGAAACACTGAAGCTTTCTTT
TRBD2,.,TRBV10-3,TRBJ2-3,CAISEHGRGTDTQYF,TGTGCCATCAGTGAGCACGGGAGGGGCACAGATACGCAGTATTTT
.,once,TRBV10-3,TRBJ2-3,CASSSRDRSTDTQYF,TGTGCCTCTTCGTCCCGGGACCGAAGCACAGATACGCAGTATTTT
TRBD2,.,TRBV6-1,TRBJ2-7,CASSDRAGATRGYEQYF,TGTGCCAGCAGTGACCGAGCGGGGGCCACCCGTGGATACGAGCAGTACTTC
.,.,TRBV11-2,TRBJ1-1,CASSSNTEAFF,TGTGCCAGCAGCTCGAACACTGAAGCTTTCTTT
.,.,TRBV2,TRBJ1-1,CASLPQGTEAFF,TGTGCCAGCTTGCCGCAAGGCACTGAAGCTTTCTTT
.,many,TRBV27,TRBJ2-1,CASSSHTVWEQFF,TGTGCCAGCAGTTCCCACACCGTTTGGGAGCAGTTCTTC
.,.,TRBV25-1,TRBJ2-7,CASSEPNTYEQYF,TGTGCCAGCAGTGAGCCCAATACCTACGAGCAGTACTTC
.,.,TRBV6-1,TRBJ2-2,CASLGGANTGELFF,TGTGCCAGCTTGGGCGGGGCGAACACCGGGGAGCTGTTTTTT
TRBD2,.,TRBV7-2,TRBJ2-7,CASSGLAGEQYF,TGTGCCAGCAGCGGACTAGCGGGGGAGCAGTACTTC
.,.,TRBV28,TRBJ2-2,CASSSGAKSAGELFF,TGTGCCAGCAGCTCTGGCGCAAAATCCGCCGGGGAGCTGTTTTTT
.,many,TRBV29-1,TRBJ2-2,CSLHAEKIGELFF,TGCAGCCTCCATGCAGAGAAGATCGGGGAGCTGTTTTTT
.,few,TRBV5-4,TRBJ1-5,CASSLVGQPQHF,TGTGCCAGCAGCTTGGTTGGTCAGCCCCAGCATTTT
.,.,TRBV14,TRBJ1-3,CASSQVGFGNTIYF,TGTGCCAGCAGCCAAGTGGGCTTCGGAAACACCATATATTTT
.,.,TRBV19,TRBJ1-5,CASSIPISSTINQPQHF,TGTGCCAGTAGTATTCCCATTAGTAGCACGATCAATCAGCCCCAGCATTTT
.,.,TRBV15,TRBJ1-5,CATSSAGLGTSMEPQHF,TGTGCCACCAGCAGCGCAGGCTTGGGGACCTCCATGGAGCCCCAGCATTTT
TRBD2,.,TRBV5-4,TRBJ2-7,CASSGTTTSGSYEQYF,TGTGCCAGCAGCGGTACGACTACCAGCGGGAGCTACGAGCAGTACTTC
.,few,TRBV15,TRBJ2-7,CATSRDPGYEQYF,TGTGCCACCAGCAGAGATCCGGGATACGAGCAGTACTTC
TRBD1,.,TRBV6-5,TRBJ1-2,CASIQGAWGDGYTF,TGTGCCAGCATACAGGGGGCATGGGGGGATGGCTACACCTTC